This T cell receptor beta chain emerged from a study of blood T cell repertoires in COVID-19. In the study overall: Acute and convalescent COVID-19 samples came from the United States, Italy and Spain. From T cells, B-cell-depleted T cells, or PBMCs came the material, which was cDNA or gDNA.

This CDR3 spans 15 amino acids. Germline values: CDR1 MNHNS, CDR2 SASEGT. The V and J ends lost 2 bases and 3 bases, in that order; junction bases with no gene match: 3. The table came from immunoSEQ multiplex PCR; TCRdb's copy has only in-frame clones and leaves some out. The table includes approximately 58,000 clones, approximately 75% detected once. The source material was peripheral blood. The sequence was obtained from a man aged 60-69 years with COVID-19, enrolled during active disease. This chain uses TRBV6-1 with TRBJ2-7; 11 bases fit TRBD1. DNA for the CDR3: TGTGCCAGCAGTGAACCGGGGACAGGGGGCTACGAGCAGTACTTC. This gives the protein CASSEPGTGGYEQYF.